The 8 T cell receptor beta chains given below trace back to one sample, sequenced in a study of OX40 agonist ivuxolimab in advanced cancers. Repertoires were generated with immunoSEQ multiplex PCR, while TCRdb's copy carries only in-frame clones and drops some. The table shows around 16,000 clones, with roughly 81% occurring only once. Source: CD4+ or CD8+ T cells sorted from blood, taken in a trial of the OX40 agonist ivuxolimab. The receptors were sampled from an adult with an advanced solid tumor such as melanoma, head and neck, liver or kidney cancer.

This sequence joins TRBV7-9 and TRBJ2-5; TRBD2 is a possible D gene (6 bases). Deletions cut 7 bases from V and 4 bases from J, with 16 bases between. The CDR3 length is 14 residues. Germline CDR1 reads SEHNR; CDR2 reads FQNEAQ (reference sequence). CDR3 coding DNA: TGTGCCAGCATCCTTGGGGGGTCGGGAGAGACCCAGTACTTC. It specifies CASILGGSGETQYF.

This clone came up a few times. This rearrangement joins TRBV11-3 to TRBJ2-5; no clear D gene. This CDR3 spans 13 amino acids. The V end was cut by 4 bases, the J end by 5 bases, with 11 bases between. In germline, CDR1 is SGHNT, CDR2 YENEEA. The CDR3 region has the DNA TGTGCCAGCAGCTCCGATTCTTGGGAGACCCAGTACTTC. It yields the protein CASSSDSWETQYF. The variable domain in full, completed from reference TRBV11-3 and TRBJ2-5, reads EAGVVQSPRYKIIEKKQPVAFWCNPISGHNTLYWYLQNLGQGPELLIRYENEEAVDDSQLPKDRFSAERLKGVDSTLKIQPAELGDSAVYLCASSSDSWETQYFGPGTRLLVL.

The chain recombines TRBV27 with TRBJ2-1; D might be TRBD2 (6 bases). Germline V gives CDR1 MNHEY, CDR2 SMNVEV (reference sequence). V was pared by 5 bases and J by 6 bases, with 8 bases between. The CDR3 length is 12 residues. The CDR3 DNA is TGTGCCAGCAGTGGAGGGGCCAATGAGCAGTTCTTC. Residues: CASSGGANEQFF.

This sequence joins TRBV27 and TRBJ1-4; TRBD1 aligns across 7 bases. The CDR3 length is 13 residues. V shed 8 bases and J 6 bases; nucleotides not matched to a gene: 6. Germline V gene data show CDR1 as MNHEY and CDR2 as SMNVEV (reference sequence). The CDR3 protein is CASGDREDEKLFF. CDR3 DNA sequence: TGTGCCAGCGGTGACAGGGAGGATGAAAAACTGTTTTTT.

The gene calls are TRBV7-2 and TRBJ2-1, with 11 bases lining up with TRBD2. The CDR3 is 16 amino acids. Germline V gene data show CDR1 as SGHTA and CDR2 as FQGNSA. With 2 bases clipped from V and 5 bases from J, the junction kept 5 bases outside the gene matches. The CDR3 sequence: CASSLRTSGSHNEQFF. As DNA, the CDR3 is TGTGCCAGCAGCTTACGAACTAGCGGGAGCCACAATGAGCAGTTCTTC.

As concerns this clone: Other DNA variants within this sample encode the same CDR3. V and J are TRBV27 and TRBJ2-7; weak D call: TRBD2 (6 bases). This CDR3 comprises 13 residues. Looked up from germline, CDR1 is MNHEY and CDR2 is SMNVEV (reference sequence). Trimming pared 5 bases from V and 2 bases from J, leaving 10 bases between. The CDR3 spells CASSLSGAYEQYF. CDR3 coding DNA: TGTGCCAGCAGTCTCTCGGGAGCCTACGAGCAGTACTTC.

About this clone: This likely traces to a read error, being one base from a far larger clone. V gene TRBV5-1 combines with J gene TRBJ1-2; 7 bases line up with TRBD1. The V gene end was trimmed by 4 bases and the J gene end by 4 bases; junction bases not matched to a gene: 10. The germline gives CDR1 SGHRS, CDR2 YFSETQ. This CDR3 is built from 15 residues. The CDR3 DNA reads as TGCGCCAGCAGCGGGGACCGGGACAGACTCTATGGCTACACCTTC. The encoded protein is CASSGDRDRLYGYTF. The variable domain in full, completed from reference TRBV5-1 and TRBJ1-2, reads KAGVTQTPRYLIKTRGQQVTLSCSPISGHRSVSWYQQTPGQGLQFLFEYFSETQRNKGNFPGRFSGRQFSNSRSEMNVSTLELGDSALYLCASSGDRDRLYGYTFGSGTRLTVV.

This chain links TRBV2 with TRBJ2-1; 12 bases align to TRBD2. Germline V gene data show CDR1 as SNHLY and CDR2 as FYNNEI. Trimming removed 3 bases from V and 7 bases from J; junction bases left unmatched: 7. The CDR3 has 16 amino acids. The CDR3 protein is CASSDRASGRGNEQFF. The CDR3 bases are TGTGCCAGCAGTGATCGGGCTAGCGGGAGGGGTAATGAGCAGTTCTTC.